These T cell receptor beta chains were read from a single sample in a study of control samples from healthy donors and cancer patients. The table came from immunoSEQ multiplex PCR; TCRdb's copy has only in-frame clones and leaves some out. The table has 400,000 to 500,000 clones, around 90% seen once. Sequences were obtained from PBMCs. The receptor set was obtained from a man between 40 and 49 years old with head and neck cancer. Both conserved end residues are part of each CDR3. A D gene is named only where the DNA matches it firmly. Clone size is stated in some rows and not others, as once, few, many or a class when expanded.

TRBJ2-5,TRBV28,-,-,CASRDWAAETQYF,TGTGCCAGCAGGGATTGGGCAGCGGAGACCCAGTACTTC
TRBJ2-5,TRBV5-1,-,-,CASSAYPEGAQYF,TGCGCCAGCAGCGCGTACCCGGAGGGGGCCCAGTACTTC
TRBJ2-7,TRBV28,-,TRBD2,CASSLPLAHEQYF,TGTGCCAGCAGTTTGCCACTAGCGCACGAGCAGTACTTC
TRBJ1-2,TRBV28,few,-,CASSFNYGYTF,TGTGCCAGCAGTTTTAACTATGGCTACACCTTC
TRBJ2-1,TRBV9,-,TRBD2,CASSVLAGANEQFF,TGTGCCAGCAGCGTACTAGCGGGAGCTAATGAGCAGTTCTTC
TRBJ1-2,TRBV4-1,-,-,CASSSPTRGSNYGYTF,TGCGCCAGCAGCTCACCCACTAGGGGGTCTAACTATGGCTACACCTTC
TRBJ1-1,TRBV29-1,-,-,CSVEDQLWF,TGCAGCGTTGAAGATCAGCTATGGTTT
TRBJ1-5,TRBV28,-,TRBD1,CASSSDRGIQPQHF,TGTGCCAGCAGCTCGGACAGGGGTATTCAGCCCCAGCATTTT
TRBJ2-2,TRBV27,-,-,CASSLPYAGELFF,TGTGCCAGCAGTTTACCTTACGCCGGGGAGCTGTTTTTT
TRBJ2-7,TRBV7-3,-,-,CASSLTQGESYEQYF,TGTGCCAGCAGCTTGACGCAGGGTGAGTCCTACGAGCAGTACTTC
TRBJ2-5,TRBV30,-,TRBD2,CAWSRLAAIQETQYF,TGTGCCTGGAGTCGACTAGCGGCAATCCAAGAGACCCAGTACTTC
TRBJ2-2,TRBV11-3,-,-,CASSFLRSSGELFF,TGTGCCAGCAGCTTCCTAAGATCGTCCGGGGAGCTGTTTTTT
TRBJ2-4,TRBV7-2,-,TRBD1,CASSSRTGAKNIQYF,TGTGCCAGCAGCTCCCGGACAGGGGCCAAAAACATTCAGTACTTC
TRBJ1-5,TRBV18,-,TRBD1,CASSTGDFNQPQHF,TGTGCCAGCTCGACAGGGGATTTTAATCAGCCCCAGCATTTT
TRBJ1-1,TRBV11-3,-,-,CASSPGRGFPEAFF,TGTGCCAGCAGCCCCGGGCGGGGGTTCCCTGAAGCTTTCTTT
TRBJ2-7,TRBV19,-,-,CASSLRGSYEQYF,TGTGCCAGTAGCCTCCGGGGTTCTTACGAGCAGTACTTC
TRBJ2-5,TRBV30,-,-,CAWSAGETQYF,TGTGCCTGGAGTGCCGGGGAGACCCAGTACTTC
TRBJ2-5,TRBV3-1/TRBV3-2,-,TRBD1,CASSPGQSGQETQYF,TGTGCCAGCAGCCCGGGACAGAGTGGGCAAGAGACCCAGTACTTC
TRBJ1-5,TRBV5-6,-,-,CASRVAEYSNQPQHF,TGTGCCAGCAGGGTAGCCGAATATAGCAATCAGCCCCAGCATTTT
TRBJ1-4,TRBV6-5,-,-,CASSSHPRGGHEKLFF,TGTGCCAGCAGTTCCCACCCGCGAGGGGGTCATGAAAAACTGTTTTTT
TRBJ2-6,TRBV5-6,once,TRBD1,CASSWGLQGAGANVLTF,TGTGCCAGCAGCTGGGGCCTACAGGGGGCTGGGGCCAACGTCCTGACTTTC
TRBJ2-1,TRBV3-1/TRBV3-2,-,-,CASSPGTYGTRSYNEQFF,TGTGCCAGCAGCCCCGGAACGTACGGTACCCGCTCCTACAATGAGCAGTTCTTC
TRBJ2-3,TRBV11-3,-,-,CASSLEGRGQDTQYF,TGTGCCAGCAGCTTAGAGGGTAGGGGTCAAGATACGCAGTATTTT
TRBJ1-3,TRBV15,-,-,CATSDSGNTIYF,TGTGCCACCAGCGACTCTGGAAACACCATATATTTT
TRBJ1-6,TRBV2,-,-,CASRTDTNSPLHF,TGTGCCAGTAGGACAGATACAAATTCACCCCTCCACTTT
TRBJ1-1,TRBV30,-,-,CAWSADTEAFF,TGTGCCTGGAGTGCGGACACTGAAGCTTTCTTT
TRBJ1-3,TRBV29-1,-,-,CSVVDSLSGNTIYF,TGCAGCGTCGTGGACAGCCTCTCTGGAAACACCATATATTTT
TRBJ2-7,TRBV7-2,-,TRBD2,CASSTSGEISYEQYF,TGTGCCAGCAGCACTAGCGGGGAGATCTCCTACGAGCAGTACTTC
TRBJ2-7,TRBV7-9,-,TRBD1,CASTEIRQGVHF,TGTGCCAGCACCGAGATCCGACAGGGGGTCCACTTC
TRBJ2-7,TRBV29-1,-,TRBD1,CSVEGQGPYEQYF,TGCAGCGTTGAGGGACAGGGGCCCTACGAGCAGTACTTC
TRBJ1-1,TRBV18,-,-,CASSPSTGNTEAFF,TGTGCCAGCTCACCATCGACGGGGAACACTGAAGCCTTCTTT
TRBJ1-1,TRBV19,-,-,CASSSVQYPGTEAFF,TGTGCCAGTAGTTCAGTACAGTATCCGGGCACTGAAGCTTTCTTT
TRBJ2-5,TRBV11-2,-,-,CASSLSPNRRQETQYF,TGTGCCAGCAGCTTATCTCCGAATAGACGGCAAGAGACCCAGTACTTC
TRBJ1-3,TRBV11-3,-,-,CASSGGSGNTIYF,TGTGCCAGCAGCGGGGGATCTGGAAACACCATATATTTT
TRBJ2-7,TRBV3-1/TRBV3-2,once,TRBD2,CASSQGVGAGVSEQYF,TGTGCCAGCAGCCAAGGGGTCGGGGCGGGAGTGAGTGAGCAGTACTTC
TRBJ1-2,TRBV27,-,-,CASSLSGRGRTELNYGYTF,TGTGCCAGCAGTTTATCCGGTAGAGGGAGGACGGAACTTAACTATGGCTACACCTTC
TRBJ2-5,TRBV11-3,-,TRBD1,CASSRTGGETQYF,TGTGCCAGCAGCCGTACAGGGGGGGAGACCCAGTACTTC
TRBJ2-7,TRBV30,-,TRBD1,CAWSAPTDRVVEQYF,TGTGCCTGGAGTGCCCCCACCGACAGGGTAGTCGAGCAGTACTTC
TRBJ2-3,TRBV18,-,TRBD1,CASSPPDRVRDTQYF,TGTGCCAGCTCACCACCGGACAGGGTGAGAGATACGCAGTATTTT
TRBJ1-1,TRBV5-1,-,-,CASSLAFDKNTEAFF,TGCGCCAGCAGCTTGGCTTTCGATAAGAACACTGAAGCTTTCTTT
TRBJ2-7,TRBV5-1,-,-,CASSLEAGTLEQYF,TGCGCCAGCAGCTTGGAGGCCGGTACCCTCGAGCAGTACTTC
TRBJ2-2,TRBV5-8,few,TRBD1,CASSLMGTGNTGELFF,TGTGCCAGCAGCTTAATGGGGACAGGGAACACCGGGGAGCTGTTTTTT
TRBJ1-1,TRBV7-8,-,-,CASTALGGSLNTEAFF,TGTGCCAGCACCGCCTTGGGGGGCAGCCTAAACACTGAAGCTTTCTTT
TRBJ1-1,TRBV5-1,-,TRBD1,CASSTGQGRSTEAFF,TGCGCCAGCAGCACCGGACAGGGGAGGTCCACTGAAGCTTTCTTT
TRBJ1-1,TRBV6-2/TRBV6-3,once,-,CASSSPSAEDTEAFF,TGTGCCAGCAGTTCTCCTTCGGCCGAGGACACTGAAGCTTTCTTT
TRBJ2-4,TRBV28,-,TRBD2,CASSPNSGRASKNIQYF,TGTGCCAGCAGTCCTAATAGCGGGAGGGCCTCCAAAAACATTCAGTACTTC
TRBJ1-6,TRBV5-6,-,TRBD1,CASSLEGAENSPLHF,TGTGCCAGCAGCTTGGAGGGGGCGGAGAATTCACCCCTCCACTTT
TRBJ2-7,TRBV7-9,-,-,CASSLAGRGSYEQYF,TGTGCCAGCAGCTTAGCCGGCAGGGGATCCTACGAGCAGTACTTC
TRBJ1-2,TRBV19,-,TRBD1,CASTYRGNYGYTF,TGTGCCAGTACTTACAGGGGGAACTATGGCTACACCTTC
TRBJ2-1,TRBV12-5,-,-,CASGTLNEQFF,TGTGCTAGTGGCACATTAAATGAGCAGTTCTTC
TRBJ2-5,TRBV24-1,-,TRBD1,CATSDTPGQGRETQYF,TGTGCCACCAGTGATACTCCGGGACAGGGTAGGGAGACCCAGTACTTC
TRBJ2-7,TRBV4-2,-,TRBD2,CASSRTSGGAGEQYF,TGTGCCAGCAGCCGGACTAGCGGGGGGGCTGGAGAGCAGTACTTC
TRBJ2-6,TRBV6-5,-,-,CAGTPLPSGANVLTF,TGTGCCGGCACTCCCCTCCCCTCGGGGGCCAACGTCCTGACTTTC
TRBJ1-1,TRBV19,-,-,CASKGLEAFF,TGTGCCAGTAAGGGGCTAGAAGCTTTCTTT